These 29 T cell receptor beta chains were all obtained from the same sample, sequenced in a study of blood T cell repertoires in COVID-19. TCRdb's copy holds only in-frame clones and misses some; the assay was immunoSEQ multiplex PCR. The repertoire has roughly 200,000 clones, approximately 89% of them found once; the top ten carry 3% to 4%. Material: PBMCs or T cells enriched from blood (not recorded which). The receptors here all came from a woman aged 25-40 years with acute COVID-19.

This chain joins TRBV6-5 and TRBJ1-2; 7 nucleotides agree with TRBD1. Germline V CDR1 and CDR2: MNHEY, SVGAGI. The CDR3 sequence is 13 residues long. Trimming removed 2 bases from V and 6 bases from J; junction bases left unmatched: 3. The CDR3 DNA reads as TGTGCCAGCAGTTACGGAGGGGGCAATGGCTACACCTTC. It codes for CASSYGGGNGYTF.

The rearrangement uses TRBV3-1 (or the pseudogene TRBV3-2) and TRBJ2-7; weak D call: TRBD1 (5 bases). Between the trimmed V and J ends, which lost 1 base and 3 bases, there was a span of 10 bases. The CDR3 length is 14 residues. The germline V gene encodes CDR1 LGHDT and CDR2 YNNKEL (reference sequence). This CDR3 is CASSQGTGLYEQYF. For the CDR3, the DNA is TGTGCCAGCAGCCAAGGAACAGGCCTCTACGAGCAGTACTTC.

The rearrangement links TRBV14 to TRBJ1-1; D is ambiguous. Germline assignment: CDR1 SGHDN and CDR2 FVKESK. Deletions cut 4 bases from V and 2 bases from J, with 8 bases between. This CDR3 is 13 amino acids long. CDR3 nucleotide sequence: TGTGCCAGCAGCCGGCGGAGCAACACTGAAGCTTTCTTT. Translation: CASSRRSNTEAFF.

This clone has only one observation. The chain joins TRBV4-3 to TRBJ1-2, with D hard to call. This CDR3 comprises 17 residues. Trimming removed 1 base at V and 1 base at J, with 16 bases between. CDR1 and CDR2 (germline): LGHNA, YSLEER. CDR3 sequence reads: CASSQAWAGTYNYGYTF. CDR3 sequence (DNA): TGCGCCAGCAGCCAAGCATGGGCAGGCACCTATAACTATGGCTACACCTTC.

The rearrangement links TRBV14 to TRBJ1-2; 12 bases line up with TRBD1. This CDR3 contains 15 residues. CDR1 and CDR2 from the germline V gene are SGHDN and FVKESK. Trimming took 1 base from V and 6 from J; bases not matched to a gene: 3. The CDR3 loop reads CASSQVGQGAHGYTF. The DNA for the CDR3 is TGTGCCAGCAGCCAAGTGGGACAGGGGGCTCATGGCTACACCTTC.

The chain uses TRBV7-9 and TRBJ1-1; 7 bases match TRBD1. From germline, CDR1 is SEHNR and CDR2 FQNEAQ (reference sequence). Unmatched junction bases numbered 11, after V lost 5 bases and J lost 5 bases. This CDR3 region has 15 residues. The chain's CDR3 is CASSPEGRGPTEAFF. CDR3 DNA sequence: TGTGCCAGCAGCCCCGAGGGAAGGGGGCCTACTGAAGCTTTCTTT.

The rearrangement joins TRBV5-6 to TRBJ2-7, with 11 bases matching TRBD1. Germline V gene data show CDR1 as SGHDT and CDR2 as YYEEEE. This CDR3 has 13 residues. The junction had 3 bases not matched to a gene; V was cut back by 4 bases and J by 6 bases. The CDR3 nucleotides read TGTGCCAGCAGCCTGGGGACAGGGGGCGAGCAGTACTTC. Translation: CASSLGTGGEQYF.

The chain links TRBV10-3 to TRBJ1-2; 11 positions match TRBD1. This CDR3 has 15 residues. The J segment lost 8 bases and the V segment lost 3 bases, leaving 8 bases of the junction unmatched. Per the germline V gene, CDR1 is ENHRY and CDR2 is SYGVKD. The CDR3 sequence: CAISDGQGARGGYTF. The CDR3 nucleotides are TGTGCCATCAGTGATGGACAGGGGGCGAGGGGCGGCTACACCTTC.

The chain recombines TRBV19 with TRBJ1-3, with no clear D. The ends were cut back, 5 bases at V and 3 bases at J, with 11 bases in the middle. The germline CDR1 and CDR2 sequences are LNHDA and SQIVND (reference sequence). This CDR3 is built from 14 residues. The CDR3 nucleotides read TGTGCCAGTAGTTCGGGAGGAAGTGGAAACACCATATATTTT. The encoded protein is CASSSGGSGNTIYF.

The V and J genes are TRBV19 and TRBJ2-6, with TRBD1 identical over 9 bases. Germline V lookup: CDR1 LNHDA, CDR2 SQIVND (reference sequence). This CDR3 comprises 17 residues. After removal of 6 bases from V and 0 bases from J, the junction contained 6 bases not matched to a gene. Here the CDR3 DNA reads TGTGCCAGTAGAGCAGACAGGGGGAACTCTGGGGCCAACGTCCTGACTTTC. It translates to CASRADRGNSGANVLTF. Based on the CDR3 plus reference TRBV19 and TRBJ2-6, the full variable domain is DGGITQSPKYLFRKEGQNVTLSCEQNLNHDAMYWYRQDPGQGLRLIYYSQIVNDFQKGDIAEGYSVSREKKESFPLTVTSAQKNPTAFYLCASRADRGNSGANVLTFGAGSRLTVL.

The CDR3 DNA follows: TGCGCCAGCAGCCAAAACGGAGACGAGCCCCAGCATTTT. This gives the protein CASSQNGDEPQHF. This chain links TRBV5-1 with TRBJ1-5; D remains ambiguous. With 4 bases removed from V and 8 bases from J, the gap between germline ends came to 13 bases. CDR1 SGHRS and CDR2 YFSETQ come from the germline V gene. The CDR3 sequence is 13 residues long.

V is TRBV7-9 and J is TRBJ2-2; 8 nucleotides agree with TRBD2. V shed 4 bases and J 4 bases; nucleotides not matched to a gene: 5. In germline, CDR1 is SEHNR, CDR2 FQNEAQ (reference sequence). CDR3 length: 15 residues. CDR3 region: CASSSPGRGTGELFF. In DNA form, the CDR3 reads TGTGCCAGCAGCTCCCCCGGGAGGGGCACCGGGGAGCTGTTTTTT.

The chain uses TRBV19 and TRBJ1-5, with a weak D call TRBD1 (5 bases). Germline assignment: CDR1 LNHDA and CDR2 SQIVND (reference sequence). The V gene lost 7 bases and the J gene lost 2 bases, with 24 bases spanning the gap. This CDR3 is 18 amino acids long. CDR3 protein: CASTRGGTEPLGNQPQHF. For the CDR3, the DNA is TGTGCCAGTACTCGCGGAGGGACGGAGCCTTTGGGCAATCAGCCCCAGCATTTT.

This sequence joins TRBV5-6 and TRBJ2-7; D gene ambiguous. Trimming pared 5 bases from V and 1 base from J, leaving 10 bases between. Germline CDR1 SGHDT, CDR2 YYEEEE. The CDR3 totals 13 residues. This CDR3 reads CASSSGPSYEQYF. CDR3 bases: TGTGCCAGCAGTTCCGGTCCATCCTACGAGCAGTACTTC.

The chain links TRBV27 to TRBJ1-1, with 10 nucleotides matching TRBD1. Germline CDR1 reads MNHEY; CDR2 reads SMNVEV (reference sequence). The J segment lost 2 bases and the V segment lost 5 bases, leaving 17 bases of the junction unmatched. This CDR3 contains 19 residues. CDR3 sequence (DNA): TGTGCCAGCAGTGACGCACCGGGACAGGGGTTTTCGGGTAACACTGAAGCTTTCTTT. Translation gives CASSDAPGQGFSGNTEAFF.

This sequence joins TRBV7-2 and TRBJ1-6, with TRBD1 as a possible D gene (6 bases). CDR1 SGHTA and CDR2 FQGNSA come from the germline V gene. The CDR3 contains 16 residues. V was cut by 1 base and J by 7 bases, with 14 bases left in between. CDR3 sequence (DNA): TGTGCCAGCAGCTTAGACAGGGTGCTATCCAATTCACCCCTCCACTTT. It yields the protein CASSLDRVLSNSPLHF.

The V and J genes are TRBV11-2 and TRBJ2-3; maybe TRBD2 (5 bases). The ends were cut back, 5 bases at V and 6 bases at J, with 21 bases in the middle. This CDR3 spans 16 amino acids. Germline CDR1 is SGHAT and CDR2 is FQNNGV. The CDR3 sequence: CASSHSSGEGPDTQYF. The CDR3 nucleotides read TGTGCCAGCAGCCATTCCAGCGGAGAGGGCCCCGATACGCAGTATTTT.

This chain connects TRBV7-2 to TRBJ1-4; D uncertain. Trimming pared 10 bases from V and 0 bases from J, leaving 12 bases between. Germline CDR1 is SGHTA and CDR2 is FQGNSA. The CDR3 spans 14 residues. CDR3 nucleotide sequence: TGTGCCACAGCCAGGTCGACAACTAATGAAAAACTGTTTTTT. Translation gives CATARSTTNEKLFF.

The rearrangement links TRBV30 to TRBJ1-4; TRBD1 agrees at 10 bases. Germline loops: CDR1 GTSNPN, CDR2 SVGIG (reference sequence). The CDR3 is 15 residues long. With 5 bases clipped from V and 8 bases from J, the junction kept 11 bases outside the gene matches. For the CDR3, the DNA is TGTGCCTGGCGGTCGGGACAGGGGCAGGAGGAAAAACTGTTTTTT. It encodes CAWRSGQGQEEKLFF.

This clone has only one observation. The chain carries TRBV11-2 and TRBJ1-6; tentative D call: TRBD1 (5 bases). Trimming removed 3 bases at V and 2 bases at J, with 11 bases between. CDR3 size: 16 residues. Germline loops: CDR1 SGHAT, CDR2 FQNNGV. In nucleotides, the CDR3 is TGTGCCAGCAGCTTCCCCCAGACAGCCTATAATTCACCCCTCCACTTT. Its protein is CASSFPQTAYNSPLHF.

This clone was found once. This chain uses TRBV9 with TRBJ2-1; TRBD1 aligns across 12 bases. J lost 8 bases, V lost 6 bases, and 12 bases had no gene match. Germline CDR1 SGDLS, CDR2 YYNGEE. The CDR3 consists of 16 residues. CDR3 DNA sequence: TGTGCCAGCACCAGACTTACCGGGACAGGGGGCGATGAGCAGTTCTTC. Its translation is CASTRLTGTGGDEQFF.

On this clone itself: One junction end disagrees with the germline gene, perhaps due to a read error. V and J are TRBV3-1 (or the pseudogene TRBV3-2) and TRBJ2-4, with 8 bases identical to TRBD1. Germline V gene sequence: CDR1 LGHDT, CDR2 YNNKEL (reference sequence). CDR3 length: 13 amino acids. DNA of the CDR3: TGTGCCAGCAGCCTAACCCTGACAGGGGACTTAATTTTC. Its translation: CASSLTLTGDLIF.

The CDR3 here is CASSLGQGYTIYF. CDR3 DNA: TGTGCCAGCAGCTTAGGACAGGGATACACCATATATTTT. The chain is built from TRBV13 and TRBJ1-3, with D tentatively TRBD1 (6 bases). Trimming shortened V by 0 bases and J by 8 bases, and 8 bases separated the two germline ends. There are 13 residues in the CDR3. Germline values: CDR1 PRHDT, CDR2 FYEKMQ (reference sequence).

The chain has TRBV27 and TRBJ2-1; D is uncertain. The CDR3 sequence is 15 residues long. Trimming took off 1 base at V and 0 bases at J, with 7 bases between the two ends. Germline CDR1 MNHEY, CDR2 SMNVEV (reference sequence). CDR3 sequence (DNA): TGTGCCAGCAGTTTATACATCAGCTCCTACAATGAGCAGTTCTTC. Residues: CASSLYISSYNEQFF.

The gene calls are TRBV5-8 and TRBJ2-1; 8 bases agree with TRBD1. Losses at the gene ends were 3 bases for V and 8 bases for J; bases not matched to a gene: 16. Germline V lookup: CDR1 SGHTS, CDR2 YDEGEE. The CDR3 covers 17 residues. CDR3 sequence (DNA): TGTGCCAGCAGCTGGACAGGGTGGGGGTCCTCTACTTATGAGCAGTTCTTC. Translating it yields CASSWTGWGSSTYEQFF.

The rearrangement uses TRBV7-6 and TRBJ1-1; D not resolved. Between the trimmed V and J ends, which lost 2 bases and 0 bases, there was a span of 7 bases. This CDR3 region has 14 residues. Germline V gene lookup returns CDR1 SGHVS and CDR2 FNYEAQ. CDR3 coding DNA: TGTGCCAGCAGCTTAATACAGATGAACACTGAAGCTTTCTTT. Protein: CASSLIQMNTEAFF.

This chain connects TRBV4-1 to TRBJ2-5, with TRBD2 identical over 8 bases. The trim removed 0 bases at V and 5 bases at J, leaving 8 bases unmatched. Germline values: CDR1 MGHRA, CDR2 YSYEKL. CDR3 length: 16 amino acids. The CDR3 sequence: CASSQDPAGVVETQYF. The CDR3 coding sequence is TGCGCCAGCAGCCAAGATCCAGCGGGGGTCGTGGAGACCCAGTACTTC.

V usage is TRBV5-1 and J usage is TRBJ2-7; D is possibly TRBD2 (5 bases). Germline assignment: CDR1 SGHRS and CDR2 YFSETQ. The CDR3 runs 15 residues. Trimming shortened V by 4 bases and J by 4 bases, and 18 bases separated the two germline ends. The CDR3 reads CASSLASGLGYEQYF. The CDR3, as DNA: TGCGCCAGCAGCCTTGCTTCGGGGTTGGGTTACGAGCAGTACTTC.

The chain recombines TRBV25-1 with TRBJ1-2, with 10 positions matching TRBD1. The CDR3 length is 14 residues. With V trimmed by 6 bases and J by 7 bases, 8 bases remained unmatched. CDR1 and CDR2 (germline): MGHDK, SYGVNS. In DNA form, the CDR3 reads TGTGCCAGCAGCCCTCCGGGACAGGGGAGTGGCTACACCTTC. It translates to CASSPPGQGSGYTF.